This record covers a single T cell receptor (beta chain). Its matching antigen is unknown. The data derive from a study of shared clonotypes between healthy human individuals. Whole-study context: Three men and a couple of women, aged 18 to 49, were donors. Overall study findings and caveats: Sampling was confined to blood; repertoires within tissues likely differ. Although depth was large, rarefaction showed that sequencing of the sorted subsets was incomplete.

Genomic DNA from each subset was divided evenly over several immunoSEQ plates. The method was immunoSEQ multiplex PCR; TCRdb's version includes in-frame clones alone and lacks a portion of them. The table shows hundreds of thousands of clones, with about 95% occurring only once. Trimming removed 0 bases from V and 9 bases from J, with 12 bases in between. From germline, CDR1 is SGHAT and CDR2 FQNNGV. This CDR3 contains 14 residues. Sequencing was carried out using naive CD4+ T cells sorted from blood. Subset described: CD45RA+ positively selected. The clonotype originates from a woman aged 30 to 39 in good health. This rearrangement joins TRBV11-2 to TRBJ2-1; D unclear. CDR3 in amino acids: CASSLDNGSPEQFF. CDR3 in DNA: TGTGCCAGCAGCTTAGATAACGGTTCTCCTGAGCAGTTCTTC. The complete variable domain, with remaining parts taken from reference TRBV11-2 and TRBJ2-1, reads EAGVAQSPRYKIIEKRQSVAFWCNPISGHATLYWYQQILGQGPKLLIQFQNNGVVDDSQLPKDRFSAERLKGVDSTLKIQPAKLEDSAVYLCASSLDNGSPEQFFGPGTRLTVL.